The sample holds a few counts of the clone carrying this T cell receptor beta chain. What it binds is not known. The CDR3 totals 12 residues. Germline V gene data show CDR1 as DFQATT and CDR2 as SNEGSKA (reference sequence). This sample is drawn from a study of T-cell memory formation after mild COVID-19. Overall study context: The two donors had largely donor-specific TCR clusters.

General study findings and limits: Researchers could not confirm that second-wave clones peaking on day 37 targeted SARS-CoV-2.

TCRdb called the 5' RACE reads again in MiXCR, with one record for every CDR3 protein. The table has approximately 350,000 distinct CDR3 sequences, over 10% seen once; the top ten hold roughly 23%. The sequence was collected from a man aged 18 to 30 who had mild COVID-19 (a few samples of this study predate the infection). Cell type and time point are not known. The material sequenced was PBMCs or a T cell subset sorted from them (not recorded which). The rearrangement links TRBV20-1 to TRBJ1-1; no clear D gene. CDR3 protein: CSPRRGNTEAFF. For the CDR3, the DNA is TGCAGCCCGAGACGGGGGAACACTGAAGCTTTCTTT.